The sequence of this T cell receptor beta chain was determined in a study of synovial regulatory T cells in juvenile arthritis. Study-wide background: One patient received methotrexate plus infliximab; one lacked treatment information.

Produced via immunoSEQ multiplex PCR; TCRdb's table is partial and in-frame only. The sample includes more than 9,500 clones. Turning to this clone: The antigen is unknown.

General study findings and limits: iaTreg TCR repertoires were largely private across patients and partially overlapped synovial Teff and blood CPL. Synovial Tregs shared more CDR3 sequences with iaTregs than other blood Tregs. Compared with other blood Treg cells, inflammation-associated Treg cells had reduced TCR diversity.

This CDR3 spans 12 amino acids. No nucleotide data were recorded. CDR1 and CDR2 (germline): SNHLY, FYNNEI. The chain joins TRBV2 to TRBJ1-2. Sequences were obtained from Treg cells from blood. The subset was: remaining (HLA-DR-negative) circulating blood Treg cells. This receptor was taken from a donor between 2 and 35 years old with juvenile idiopathic arthritis. The CDR3 region is CASSGSFSGYTF.